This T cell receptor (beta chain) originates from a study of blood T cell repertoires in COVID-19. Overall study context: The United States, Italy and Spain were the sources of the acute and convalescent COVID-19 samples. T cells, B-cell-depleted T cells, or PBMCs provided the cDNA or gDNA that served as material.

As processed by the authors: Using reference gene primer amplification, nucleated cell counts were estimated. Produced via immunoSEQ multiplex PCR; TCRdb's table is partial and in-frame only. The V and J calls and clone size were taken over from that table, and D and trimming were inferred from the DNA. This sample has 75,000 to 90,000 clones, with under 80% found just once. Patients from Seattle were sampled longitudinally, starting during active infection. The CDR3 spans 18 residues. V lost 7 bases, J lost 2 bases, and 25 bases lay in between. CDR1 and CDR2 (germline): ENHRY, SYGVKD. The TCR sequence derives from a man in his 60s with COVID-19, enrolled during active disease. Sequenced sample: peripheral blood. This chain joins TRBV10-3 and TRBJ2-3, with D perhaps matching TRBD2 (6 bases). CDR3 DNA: TGTGCCATCAAACCCCGCGGGACGGACTCGATATTCACAGATACGCAGTATTTT. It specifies CAIKPRGTDSIFTDTQYF.